This entry is about one T cell receptor beta chain. Its antigen is unidentified. The authors obtained over 95% purity in all sorted populations. Sequencing targeted expressed TCRB transcripts, as all isolated RNA had been reverse transcribed. Only in-frame clones appear in the TCRdb table, and some are missing; sequencing was by immunoSEQ multiplex PCR. The sample lists over 25,000 clones; less than 70% were seen once. Trimming left V 3 bases short and J 4 bases short, with 6 bases between. CDR1 SGDLS and CDR2 YYNGEE come from the germline V gene. The CDR3 length is 12 residues. The data were obtained in a study of beta chain features in type 1 diabetes. Findings of the study overall: There was a moderate but significant shortening of TCRB CDR3s in all four CD4+ subsets of Type 1 diabetes patients. Whatever favoring of shorter templates PCR might show would apply equally to patients and controls.

The sample was Tregs from blood. The clonotype originates from a woman younger than 35 with type 1 diabetes. The chain uses TRBV9 and TRBJ2-3; no clear D gene. CDR3 nucleotides: TGTGCCAGCAGCGCCGCAGCAGATACGCAGTATTTT. Amino acid sequence: CASSAAADTQYF.